The source of this T cell receptor beta chain is a study of shared clonotypes between healthy human individuals. Naive CD8 cells lacked CD45RO and underwent positive selection for CCR7, leaving out terminally differentiated effector memory CD45RA+ cells. Assay used: immunoSEQ multiplex PCR; TCRdb lists only in-frame clones, some missing. The data hold approximately 1.9 million clones, with around 93% observed a single time. Study-level findings and limits: The rarefaction results pointed to incomplete sorted-subset sequencing despite large depth.

The CDR3 contains 13 residues. Germline V gives CDR1 LNHDA, CDR2 SQIVND (reference sequence). Trimming took 9 bases from V and 4 from J, leaving 15 bases between them. A single count supports this clone. Its antigen is as yet unknown. The specimen was naive CD8+ T cells from PBMCs. The sequence derives from a man younger than 30 in good health. Some clones in this sample may be carry-over from other donors' samples. The chain is built from TRBV19 and TRBJ1-2, with a tentative D call TRBD1 (5 bases). CDR3 DNA: TGTGCCAGCCGATCCGGGACGGCCTATGGCTACACCTTC. This encodes CASRSGTAYGYTF.